The rows below give T cell receptor beta chains drawn from one sample of a study of early T cells in non-severe SARS-CoV-2 infection. TCRdb reprocessed the 5' RACE reads via MiXCR and lists one record per CDR3 protein. The sample includes more than 65,000 distinct CDR3 sequences, about 14% seen only once; the top ten take roughly 3.8%. The source material was whole blood, sampled at baseline. These receptors all come from an adult who was a healthcare worker with PCR-confirmed SARS-CoV-2 infection or an uninfected control (not recorded which). Each CDR3 is given with its conserved first and last residue. The D gene is left open where the match is weak. Clone size is stated in some rows and not others, as once, few, many or a class when expanded.

d_call	j_call	clone_size	v_call	cdr3_nt	cdr3_aa
-	TRBJ2-3	many	TRBV29-1	TGCAGCGTTGGACAGCTTGATGGGCGTACAGATACGCAGTATTTT	CSVGQLDGRTDTQYF
-	TRBJ2-7	few	TRBV12-3/TRBV12-4	TGTGCCAGCAGTAAGGGTACCCACGAGCAGTACTTC	CASSKGTHEQYF
TRBD2	TRBJ2-3	few	TRBV28	TGTGCCAGCAGTTTAGGTAGCGGGAGAGATACGCAGTATTTT	CASSLGSGRDTQYF
-	TRBJ1-5	-	TRBV6-1	TGTGCCAGCAGTCCCAGGGACGGGCAGCCCCAGCATTTT	CASSPRDGQPQHF
-	TRBJ2-7	few	TRBV28	TGTGCCAGCAGTCCGGGACACTCCCCCTACGAGCAGTACTTC	CASSPGHSPYEQYF
TRBD2	TRBJ2-7	-	TRBV30	TGTGCCTGTGGGGCCGGGAGGGGCTACGAGCAGTACTTC	CACGAGRGYEQYF
-	TRBJ2-1	-	TRBV7-2	TGTGCCAGCAGCCCAGACCTGAGCTCCTACAATGAGCAGTTCTTC	CASSPDLSSYNEQFF
-	TRBJ2-1	few	TRBV7-2	TGTGCCAGCTCCCGTAGAGGGCCTTACAATGAGCAGTTCTTC	CASSRRGPYNEQFF
-	TRBJ1-2	few	TRBV5-1	TGCGCCAGCAGCTTGGACCAGGTGGGCTACACCTTC	CASSLDQVGYTF
-	TRBJ2-3	many	TRBV15	TGTGCCACCAGCAGGGGAACCCGCACAGATACGCAGTATTTT	CATSRGTRTDTQYF
-	TRBJ1-5	many	TRBV4-1	TGCGCCAGCAGCCAAGTTTTGGACAAGGGAATGTTTTTAAGGCGGGACAATCAGCCCCAGCATTTT	CASSQVLDKGMFLRRDNQPQHF
-	TRBJ2-2	-	TRBV30	TGTGCCTGGAGTTTGGCGGGCGGGGAGCTGTTTTTT	CAWSLAGGELFF
TRBD1	TRBJ2-7	many	TRBV20-1	TGCAGTGCTCACCAATACGGGACAGGGGCCTACGAGCAGTACTTC	CSAHQYGTGAYEQYF
TRBD1	TRBJ1-1	many	TRBV28	TGTGCCAGCAGTATAGAAGGGACAGCTAACACTGAAGCTTTCTTT	CASSIEGTANTEAFF
TRBD1	TRBJ2-7	-	TRBV28	TGTGCCAGCACCTCTGCCAGGGGGAAATCCTACGAGCAGTACTTC	CASTSARGKSYEQYF
TRBD1	TRBJ1-5	few	TRBV11-3	TGTGCCAGCAGCAAGGGTCTAAACAGGGGAATAAGCAATCAGCCCCAGCATTTT	CASSKGLNRGISNQPQHF
TRBD1	TRBJ2-7	many	TRBV27	TGTGCCAGCAGTCGACAGGGGCACTCCTACGAGCAGTACTTC	CASSRQGHSYEQYF
TRBD2	TRBJ2-7	-	TRBV7-9	TGTGCCAGCAGCTCTCTAGCGGGAGGCTTCTCCTACGAGCAGTACTTC	CASSSLAGGFSYEQYF
-	TRBJ2-7	once	TRBV7-9	TGTGCCAGCAGCTTAAGGGTCACGGGGGAAGAACTGTACTTC	CASSLRVTGEELYF
-	TRBJ2-5	-	TRBV2	TGTGCCAGCAGGGGGGACCAAGAGACCCAGTACTTC	CASRGDQETQYF
-	TRBJ2-6	-	TRBV10-1	TGCGCCAGCACCTTGGAGGGTTCAGGGGCCAACGTCCTGACTTTC	CASTLEGSGANVLTF
TRBD2	TRBJ2-7	many	TRBV6-5	TGTGCCAGCAGCTTAGCGGGAGAGAACAACGAGCAGTACTTC	CASSLAGENNEQYF
TRBD2	TRBJ2-1	-	TRBV20-1	TGCAGTGCTGGGACTAGCGGGAGGGCAGACAATGAGCAGTTCTTC	CSAGTSGRADNEQFF
-	TRBJ2-2	-	TRBV28	TGTGCCAGCAGTCCAGCCTATGGTTCGAACACCGGGGAGCTGTTTTTT	CASSPAYGSNTGELFF
-	TRBJ2-3	medium-sized	TRBV10-2	TGCGCCAGCGGCCCGAGTACCACGCAGTATTTT	CASGPSTTQYF
-	TRBJ2-1	few	TRBV18	TGTGCCAGCTCACCGGATGCAGATGAGCAGTTCTTC	CASSPDADEQFF
TRBD1	TRBJ2-1	-	TRBV4-1	TGCGCCAGCAGCCAAGGGGCGGGGACAGGCAATGAGCAGTTCTTC	CASSQGAGTGNEQFF
-	TRBJ2-3	few	TRBV19	TGTGCCAGTATACCCCGGAGAGGCGCAGATACGCAGTATTTT	CASIPRRGADTQYF
-	TRBJ2-1	few	TRBV28	TGTGCCAGCAGTTCCGGCGTGAGTGAGCAGTTCTTC	CASSSGVSEQFF
TRBD1	TRBJ1-4	many	TRBV7-6	TGTGCCAGCAGCAAACGACAGGGGGCAAGTCCTAATGAAAAACTGTTTTTT	CASSKRQGASPNEKLFF
-	TRBJ2-3	-	TRBV29-1	TGCAGCGTAGCTCGGGGGCGAGGCACAGATACGCAGTATTTT	CSVARGRGTDTQYF
TRBD2	TRBJ2-1	-	TRBV12-5	TGTGCTAGTGGTTTTTTGGTTACAGCGGGACTAGCGGTCCCTTCCTACAATGAGCAGTTCTTC	CASGFLVTAGLAVPSYNEQFF
TRBD2	TRBJ2-3	-	TRBV20-1	TGCAGTGCTGCGGGGGGCGGGAGCACAGATACGCAGTATTTT	CSAAGGGSTDTQYF
TRBD2	TRBJ2-1	few	TRBV11-2	TGTGCCAGCAGCCAGACTAGCGGGAGTTCGGTTGAGCAGTTCTTC	CASSQTSGSSVEQFF
TRBD2	TRBJ2-5	few	TRBV5-4	TGTGCCAGCAGCACCGGTGGGGGAGGGCCTACGAAGACCCAGTACTTC	CASSTGGGGPTKTQYF
-	TRBJ2-7	many	TRBV3-1	TGTGCCAGCAGCCAAGAGATAGGCCACTCCTACGAGCAGTACTTC	CASSQEIGHSYEQYF
-	TRBJ2-1	-	TRBV5-1	TGCGCCAGCAGCTTGAGTACTTCTGGTGAGCAGTTCTTC	CASSLSTSGEQFF
-	TRBJ2-6	-	TRBV6-5	TGTGCCAGCAGTTATTGGGAGGCAGGTGTGAGCTCTGGGGCCAACGTCCTGACTTTC	CASSYWEAGVSSGANVLTF
-	TRBJ2-6	medium-sized	TRBV30	TGTGCCTCTCGAGGAGGGGTTGGGGCCAACGTCCTGACTTTC	CASRGGVGANVLTF
TRBD2	TRBJ2-1	-	TRBV19	TGTGCCAGTAAGACTAGCGGGGGGAATGAGCAGTTCTTC	CASKTSGGNEQFF
-	TRBJ2-2	many	TRBV2	TGTGCCAGCAGGGCCAGGGTTACCGGGGAGCTGTTTTTT	CASRARVTGELFF
TRBD2	TRBJ2-1	-	TRBV6-1	TGTGCCAGCAGTGAAGCGTTACTAGCGGGAGGAGATGAGCAGTTCTTC	CASSEALLAGGDEQFF
-	TRBJ2-3	few	TRBV6-5	TGTGCCAGCAGTCTCCGAAAGCCTCTAGGCACAGATACGCAGTATTTT	CASSLRKPLGTDTQYF
TRBD2	TRBJ2-3	-	TRBV20-1	TGCAGTGCGAAACCAAGCGGGAGAATAACAGATACGCAGTATTTT	CSAKPSGRITDTQYF
-	TRBJ1-1	many	TRBV2	TGTGCCAGCAGTTCACCGGGACTGGGGACTGAAGCTTTCTTT	CASSSPGLGTEAFF
TRBD2	TRBJ2-1	many	TRBV28	TGTGCCAGCAGTCCTAGCGGGAGCGATGAGCAGTTCTTC	CASSPSGSDEQFF
-	TRBJ2-3	few	TRBV5-1	TGCGCCAGCAGCGGTACGGGCGCACAGGATACGCAGTATTTT	CASSGTGAQDTQYF
-	TRBJ2-7	-	TRBV28	TGTGCCAGCAGTCCCCCCGGACAGCCGATCTACGAGCAGTACTTC	CASSPPGQPIYEQYF
-	TRBJ2-2	-	TRBV5-4	TGTGCCAGCAGCTTACGGCAGGGGAACACCGGGGAGCTGTTTTTT	CASSLRQGNTGELFF
-	TRBJ2-5	-	TRBV3-1	TGTGCCACCAGGAGCCTGTACCAAGAGACCCAGTACTTC	CATRSLYQETQYF
TRBD1	TRBJ1-2	many	TRBV3-1	TGTGCCAGCAGCCAAGGGACAGGGGGGCAAGTCGGTGGCTACACCTTC	CASSQGTGGQVGGYTF
TRBD2	TRBJ2-7	many	TRBV11-2	TGTGCCAGCAGCCCCGGGGGACTAGTTATGGCCGAGCAGTACTTC	CASSPGGLVMAEQYF
TRBD1	TRBJ1-1	many	TRBV6-8	TGTGCCAGCAGTTTCCGGAACAGGGGAGCAGGGAACACTGAAGCTTTCTTT	CASSFRNRGAGNTEAFF
TRBD2	TRBJ2-7	-	TRBV19	TGTGCCAGCGCGGGACTAGCGGGAGGCGAGCAGTACTTC	CASAGLAGGEQYF
TRBD1	TRBJ1-2	few	TRBV5-4	TGTGCCAGCAGCTCTATCAGGGGGGATACTAACTATGGCTACACCTTC	CASSSIRGDTNYGYTF
-	TRBJ1-6	-	TRBV20-1	TGCAGTGCTAGCGGTGCAGGGGTTGATTCACCCCTCCACTTT	CSASGAGVDSPLHF
-	TRBJ1-5	medium-sized	TRBV7-9	TGTGCCAGCAGCCTGACAGCGGCGGGAAATCAGCCCCAGCATTTT	CASSLTAAGNQPQHF
-	TRBJ1-6	-	TRBV12-3/TRBV12-4	TGTGCCAGCCGGGGACCCGGCAATAATTCACCCCTCCACTTT	CASRGPGNNSPLHF
-	TRBJ2-7	few	TRBV7-8	TGTGCCAGCAGCTTAGCTAGCATCTCGGGCGAGCAGTACTTC	CASSLASISGEQYF
TRBD1	TRBJ1-2	-	TRBV2	TGTGCCAGCAGTCAACAGGGGAGCTATGGCTACACCTTC	CASSQQGSYGYTF